This T cell receptor beta chain appears in the sequencing data of a study of control samples from healthy donors and cancer patients. Unmatched junction bases numbered 0, after V lost 0 bases and J lost 6 bases. Germline loops: CDR1 MRHNA, CDR2 SNTAGT. The CDR3 runs to 15 residues. Using immunoSEQ multiplex PCR, the repertoire was profiled, and TCRdb retains in-frame clones only, with some absent. Among 150,000 or so clones, approximately 93% were seen once, and the ten largest hold less than 6%. The chain carries TRBV6-4 and TRBJ1-6; 9 positions agree with TRBD1. This TCR came from a man between 18 and 35 years old in good health. Input material: blood. This chain's CDR3 is CASSDSTGGNSPLHF. CDR3 in DNA: TGTGCCAGCAGTGACTCGACAGGGGGTAATTCACCCCTCCACTTT.